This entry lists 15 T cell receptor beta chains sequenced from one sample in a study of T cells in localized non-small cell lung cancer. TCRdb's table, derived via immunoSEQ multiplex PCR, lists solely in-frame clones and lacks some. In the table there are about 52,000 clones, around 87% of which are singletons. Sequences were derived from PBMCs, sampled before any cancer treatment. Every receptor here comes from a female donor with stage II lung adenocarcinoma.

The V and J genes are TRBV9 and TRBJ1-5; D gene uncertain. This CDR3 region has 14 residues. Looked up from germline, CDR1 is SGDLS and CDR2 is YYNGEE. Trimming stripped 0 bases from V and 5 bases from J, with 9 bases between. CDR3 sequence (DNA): TGTGCCAGCAGCGTAGGGCCGAGAGATCAGCCCCAGCATTTT. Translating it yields CASSVGPRDQPQHF. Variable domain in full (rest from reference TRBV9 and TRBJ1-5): DSGVTQTPKHLITATGQRVTLRCSPRSGDLSVYWYQQSLDQGLQFLIQYYNGEERAKGNILERFSAQQFPDLHSELNLSSLELGDSALYFCASSVGPRDQPQHFGDGTRLSIL.

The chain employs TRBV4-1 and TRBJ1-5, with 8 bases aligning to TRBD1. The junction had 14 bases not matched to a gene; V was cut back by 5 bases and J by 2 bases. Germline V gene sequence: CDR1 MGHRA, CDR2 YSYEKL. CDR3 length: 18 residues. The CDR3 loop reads CASSSGVDRAFGNQPQHF. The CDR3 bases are TGCGCCAGCAGCTCTGGGGTGGACAGGGCATTCGGCAATCAGCCCCAGCATTTT.

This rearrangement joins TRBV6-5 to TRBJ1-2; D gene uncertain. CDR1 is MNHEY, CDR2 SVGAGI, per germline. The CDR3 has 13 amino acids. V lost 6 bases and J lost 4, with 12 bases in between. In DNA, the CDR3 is TGTGCCAGCAGCCCGGACGTCCGCTATGGCTACACCTTC. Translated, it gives CASSPDVRYGYTF.

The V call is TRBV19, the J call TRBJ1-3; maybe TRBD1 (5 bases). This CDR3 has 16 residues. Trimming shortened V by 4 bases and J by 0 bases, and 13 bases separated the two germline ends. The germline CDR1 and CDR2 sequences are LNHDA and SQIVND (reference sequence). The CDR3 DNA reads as TGTGCCAGTAGTAAGAGGACAACCAACTCTGGAAACACCATATATTTT. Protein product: CASSKRTTNSGNTIYF.

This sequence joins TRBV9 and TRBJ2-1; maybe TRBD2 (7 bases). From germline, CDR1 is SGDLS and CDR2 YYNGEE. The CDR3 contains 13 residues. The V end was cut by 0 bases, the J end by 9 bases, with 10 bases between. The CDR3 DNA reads TGTGCCAGCAGCGTAGAGGGGGGGAGTGAGCAGTTCTTC. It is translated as CASSVEGGSEQFF.

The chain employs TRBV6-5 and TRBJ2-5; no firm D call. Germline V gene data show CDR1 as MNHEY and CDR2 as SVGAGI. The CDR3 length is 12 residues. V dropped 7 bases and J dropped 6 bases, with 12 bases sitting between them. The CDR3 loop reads CASIRLAKTQYF. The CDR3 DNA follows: TGTGCCAGCATCCGCCTGGCGAAGACCCAGTACTTC.

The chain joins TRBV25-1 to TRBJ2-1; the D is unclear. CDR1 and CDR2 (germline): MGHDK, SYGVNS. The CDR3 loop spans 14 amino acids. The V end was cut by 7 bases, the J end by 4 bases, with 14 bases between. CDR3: CASKSNLGYNEQFF. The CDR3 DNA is TGTGCCAGCAAGAGTAATTTGGGATACAATGAGCAGTTCTTC.

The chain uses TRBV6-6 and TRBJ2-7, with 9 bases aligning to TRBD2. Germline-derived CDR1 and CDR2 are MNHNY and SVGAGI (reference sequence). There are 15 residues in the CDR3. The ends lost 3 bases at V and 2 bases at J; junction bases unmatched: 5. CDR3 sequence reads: CASSYSSGNTYEQYF. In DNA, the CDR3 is TGTGCCAGCAGTTATTCTAGCGGGAACACCTACGAGCAGTACTTC.

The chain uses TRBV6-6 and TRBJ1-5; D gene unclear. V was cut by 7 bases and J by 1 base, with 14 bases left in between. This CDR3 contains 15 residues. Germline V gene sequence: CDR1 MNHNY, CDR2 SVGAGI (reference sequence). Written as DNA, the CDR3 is TGTGCCAGCAATCCTACATATAGCAGCAATCAGCCCCAGCATTTT. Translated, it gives CASNPTYSSNQPQHF.

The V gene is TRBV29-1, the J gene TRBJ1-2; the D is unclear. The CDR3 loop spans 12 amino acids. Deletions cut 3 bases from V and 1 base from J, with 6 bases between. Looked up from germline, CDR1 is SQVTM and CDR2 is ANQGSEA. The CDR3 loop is CSVDRNNYGYTF. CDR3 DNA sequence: TGCAGCGTTGACCGAAATAACTATGGCTACACCTTC.

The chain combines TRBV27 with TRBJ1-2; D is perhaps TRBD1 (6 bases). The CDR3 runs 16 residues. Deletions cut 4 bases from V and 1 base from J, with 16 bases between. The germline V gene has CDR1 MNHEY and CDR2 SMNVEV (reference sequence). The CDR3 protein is CASSSDWTVFNYGYTF. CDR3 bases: TGTGCCAGCAGTTCAGACTGGACAGTTTTTAACTATGGCTACACCTTC.

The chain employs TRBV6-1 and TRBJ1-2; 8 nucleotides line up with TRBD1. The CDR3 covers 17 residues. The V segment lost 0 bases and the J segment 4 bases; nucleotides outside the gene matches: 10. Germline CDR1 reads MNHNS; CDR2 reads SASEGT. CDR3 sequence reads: CASSEARYRTGTYGYTF. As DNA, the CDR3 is TGTGCCAGCAGTGAAGCCCGATATCGGACAGGGACCTATGGCTACACCTTC.

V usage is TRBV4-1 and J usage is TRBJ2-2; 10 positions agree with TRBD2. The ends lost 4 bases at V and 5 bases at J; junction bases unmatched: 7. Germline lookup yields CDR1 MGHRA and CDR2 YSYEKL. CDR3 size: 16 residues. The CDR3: CASSPRAGGRTGELFF. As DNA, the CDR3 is TGCGCCAGCAGCCCCCGAGCGGGGGGGCGTACCGGGGAGCTGTTTTTT.

The CDR3 reads CASGERDRAPYEQYF. The CDR3 DNA sequence: TGTGCCAGCGGCGAGAGGGACAGGGCACCCTACGAGCAGTACTTC. This chain joins TRBV6-5 and TRBJ2-7; TRBD1 agrees at 9 bases. Trimming at V came to 8 bases and at J to 2 bases, leaving 10 bases not matched to a gene. Germline V CDR1 and CDR2: MNHEY, SVGAGI. The CDR3 sequence is 15 residues long.

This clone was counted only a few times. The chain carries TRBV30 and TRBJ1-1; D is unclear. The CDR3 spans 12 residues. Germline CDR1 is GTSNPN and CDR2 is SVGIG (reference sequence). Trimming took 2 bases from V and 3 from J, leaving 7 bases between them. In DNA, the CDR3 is TGTGCCTGGAGTCCCGGAGACACTGAAGCTTTCTTT. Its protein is CAWSPGDTEAFF.